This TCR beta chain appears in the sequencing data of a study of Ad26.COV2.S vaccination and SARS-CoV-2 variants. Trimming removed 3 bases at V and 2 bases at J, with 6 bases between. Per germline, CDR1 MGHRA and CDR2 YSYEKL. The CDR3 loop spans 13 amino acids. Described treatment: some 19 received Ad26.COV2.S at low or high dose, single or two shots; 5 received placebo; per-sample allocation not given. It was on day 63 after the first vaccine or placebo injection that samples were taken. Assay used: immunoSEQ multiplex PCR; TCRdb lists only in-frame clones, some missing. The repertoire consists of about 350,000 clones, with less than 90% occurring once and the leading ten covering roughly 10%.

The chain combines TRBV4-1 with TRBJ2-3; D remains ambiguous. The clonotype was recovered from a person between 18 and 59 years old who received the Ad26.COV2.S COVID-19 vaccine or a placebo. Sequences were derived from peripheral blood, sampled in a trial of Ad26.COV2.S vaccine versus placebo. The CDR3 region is CASSHPHTDTQYF. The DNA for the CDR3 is TGCGCCAGCAGCCATCCGCACACAGATACGCAGTATTTT.